This TCR beta chain was recovered during a study of identical twins. MiXCR, run by TCRdb on the 5' RACE reads, gives a single entry per CDR3 protein. Of more than 600,000 distinct CDR3 sequences listed, about 20% are singletons. V was cut by 6 bases and J by 5 bases, with 23 bases left in between. The CDR3 runs to 16 residues. Germline loops: CDR1 MNHNS, CDR2 SASEGT. These records were also assigned to another study, of T cells expressing NK-cell markers.

The J gene is TRBJ2-7, the V gene TRBV6-1, with D possibly TRBD1 on 6 matching bases. This clonotype originated in a woman aged 18 to 35 in good health. The sample was PBMCs. CDR3 region: CASRPPTGIYLHEQYF. In DNA form, the CDR3 reads TGTGCCAGCAGACCACCTACAGGGATCTATCTGCACGAGCAGTACTTC.